The next 23 T cell receptor beta chains were all read from a single sample in a study of CXCR3-negative and CXCR3-positive naive CD8 T cells. Whole-study findings and limits: CXCR3-positive naive cells carried more hydrophobic TRB CDR3s than CXCR3-negative naive cells did.

Researchers prepared the TRB cDNA libraries using 5' RACE with UMI labels. TCRdb re-called the 5' RACE reads; every CDR3 protein appears as one record, without DNA. The sample table includes about 110,000 distinct CDR3 sequences. Which antigens these TCRs recognize remains unknown. The sample was naive CXCR3+ CD8+ T cells from blood. Subset indicated: CD45RO-CCR7+CD27+CD95- naive CD8+ T cells expressing CXCR3 (TNR3+). These receptors originate from a human donor in good health. Some clones in this sample may be carry-over from other donors' samples.

The rearrangement links TRBV12-3 or TRBV12-4 to TRBJ2-3; TCRdb selects TRBD2, and the lack of DNA leaves this call unchecked. The CDR3 sequence is 12 residues long. CDR3 protein: CASGPDLLGQYF.

The chain combines TRBV10-1 with TRBJ2-3; TCRdb selects TRBD2, and the lack of DNA leaves this call unchecked. CDR1 and CDR2 from the germline V gene are WNHNN and SYGVQD (reference sequence). The CDR3 length is 17 residues. This CDR3 is CASSESTEQGPGDTQYF.

V gene TRBV6-7 combines with J gene TRBJ2-7; TCRdb reports TRBD2, a call that lacks DNA to check it against. TRBV6-7 is an ORF; its function is uncertain. This CDR3 is 15 amino acids long. CDR3 protein: CASSYLLAGVYEQYF.

The genes are TRBV29-1 and TRBJ2-1. Germline loops: CDR1 SQVTM, CDR2 ANQGSEA. The CDR3 consists of 13 residues. The CDR3 sequence: CSVTAYLRNEQFF.

The rearrangement uses TRBV30 and TRBJ2-1; lacking DNA, the TRBD1 call made by TCRdb goes unchecked. From germline, CDR1 is GTSNPN and CDR2 SVGIG (reference sequence). The CDR3 runs 16 residues. The CDR3 sequence is CAWSTSGQLIGNEQFF.

The chain carries TRBV20-1 and TRBJ2-7. Germline values: CDR1 DFQATT, CDR2 SNEGSKA (reference sequence). The CDR3 length is 15 residues. CDR3 sequence: CSARGISSLSYEQYF.

This chain joins TRBV7-3 and TRBJ2-2; TCRdb calls TRBD1, which cannot be checked without DNA. CDR1 and CDR2 from the germline V gene are SGHTA and FQGTGA. The CDR3 loop spans 15 amino acids. The CDR3: CASRNDMGVAGELFF.

The rearrangement links TRBV29-1 to TRBJ1-1; checking the TCRdb D call of TRBD1 is not possible without DNA. Germline-derived CDR1 and CDR2 are SQVTM and ANQGSEA. This CDR3 is 13 amino acids long. The CDR3 is CSVYGTGNTEAFF.

This chain connects TRBV5-1 to TRBJ2-7. The CDR3 covers 13 residues. CDR1 and CDR2 from the germline V gene are SGHRS and YFSETQ. This CDR3 reads CASSFEYAEEQYF.

The chain is built from TRBV28 and TRBJ1-5; checking the TCRdb D call of TRBD1 is not possible without DNA. The CDR3 covers 15 residues. In germline, CDR1 is MDHEN, CDR2 SYDVKM. CDR3 loop: CASRKQGEYDQPQHF.

This chain joins TRBV7-3 and TRBJ2-1; checking the TCRdb D call of TRBD2 is not possible without DNA. Germline V lookup: CDR1 SGHTA, CDR2 FQGTGA. This CDR3 contains 16 residues. This chain's CDR3 is CASSSGLASLLNEQFF.

The chain has TRBV3-1 and TRBJ2-3; TCRdb names TRBD2, which stays unverified in the absence of DNA. This CDR3 contains 16 residues. Germline V gene sequence: CDR1 LGHDT, CDR2 YNNKEL (reference sequence). The CDR3 protein is CASSQLPGTVTDTQYF.

The V gene is TRBV7-2, the J gene TRBJ1-1; TCRdb outputs TRBD1, but without DNA this stays unchecked. This CDR3 has 14 amino acids. CDR1 and CDR2 from the germline V gene are SGHTA and FQGNSA. CDR3 residues: CASSWDRGKTEAFF.

CDR3 amino acids: CSVEDGFPNYGYTF. The V and J genes are TRBV29-1 and TRBJ1-2. Germline CDR1 SQVTM, CDR2 ANQGSEA. The CDR3 has 14 amino acids.

This chain uses TRBV6-5 with TRBJ1-4; without DNA, the TCRdb call of TRBD1 cannot be checked. This CDR3 has 13 residues. CDR1 and CDR2 (germline): MNHEY, SVGAGI. The CDR3 loop reads CASSPDLGEKLFF.

This rearrangement joins TRBV28 to TRBJ2-3. Germline loops: CDR1 MDHEN, CDR2 SYDVKM. The CDR3 is 14 amino acids. The CDR3: CASSFRSSTDTQYF.

The chain recombines TRBV5-6 with TRBJ2-2; TCRdb outputs TRBD1, but without DNA this stays unchecked. There are 15 residues in the CDR3. Germline lookup yields CDR1 SGHDT and CDR2 YYEEEE. The CDR3 reads CASSSPGTDTGELFF. The full variable domain, completed using reference TRBV5-6 and TRBJ2-2, is DAGVTQSPTHLIKTRGQQVTLRCSPKSGHDTVSWYQQALGQGPQFIFQYYEEEERQRGNFPDRFSGHQFPNYSSELNVNALLLGDSALYLCASSSPGTDTGELFFGEGSRLTVL.

V gene TRBV6-6 combines with J gene TRBJ1-1; without DNA, the TCRdb call of TRBD1 cannot be checked. CDR1 and CDR2 (germline): MNHNY, SVGAGI (reference sequence). CDR3 length equals 15 residues. CDR3 amino acids: CASSHNKGPNTEAFF.

The chain has TRBV18 and TRBJ2-2; checking the TCRdb D call of TRBD1 is not possible without DNA. This CDR3 contains 15 residues. Germline-derived CDR1 and CDR2 are KGHSH and LQKENI. The CDR3 loop is CASSPSRGDTGELFF. The whole variable domain, remainder taken from reference TRBV18 and TRBJ2-2, is NAGVMQNPRHLVRRRGQEARLRCSPMKGHSHVYWYRQLPEEGLKFMVYLQKENIIDESGMPKERFSAEFPKEGPSILRIQQVVRGDSAAYFCASSPSRGDTGELFFGEGSRLTVL.

V usage is TRBV6-2 or TRBV6-3 and J usage is TRBJ2-2; the D call from TCRdb, TRBD2, cannot be confirmed without DNA. Germline V gene lookup returns CDR1 MNHEY and CDR2 SVGEGT. There are 15 residues in the CDR3. The CDR3: CASSYVYRGNGELFF.

J is TRBJ2-3 and V is TRBV28; with no DNA, the TCRdb D assignment of TRBD2 cannot be verified. Germline V gene sequence: CDR1 MDHEN, CDR2 SYDVKM. The CDR3 sequence is 14 residues long. The CDR3 loop is CASSLLAGTDTQYF. The entire variable domain, with the rest obtained from reference TRBV28 and TRBJ2-3, is as follows: DVKVTQSSRYLVKRTGEKVFLECVQDMDHENMFWYRQDPGLGLRLIYFSYDVKMKEKGDIPEGYSVSREKKERFSLILESASTNQTSMYLCASSLLAGTDTQYFGPGTRLTVL.

This sequence joins TRBV29-1 and TRBJ2-7. Germline CDR1 and CDR2: SQVTM and ANQGSEA. There are 13 residues in the CDR3. The CDR3: CSVVDQGAHEQYF.

The genes are TRBV5-1 and TRBJ2-5; TCRdb returns TRBD2, unconfirmable since there is no DNA. This CDR3 is built from 15 residues. Germline V gives CDR1 SGHRS, CDR2 YFSETQ. CDR3 region: CASSGGLADQETQYF. Using reference TRBV5-1 and TRBJ2-5 for the parts outside the CDR3, the full variable domain is KAGVTQTPRYLIKTRGQQVTLSCSPISGHRSVSWYQQTPGQGLQFLFEYFSETQRNKGNFPGRFSGRQFSNSRSEMNVSTLELGDSALYLCASSGGLADQETQYFGPGTRLLVL.